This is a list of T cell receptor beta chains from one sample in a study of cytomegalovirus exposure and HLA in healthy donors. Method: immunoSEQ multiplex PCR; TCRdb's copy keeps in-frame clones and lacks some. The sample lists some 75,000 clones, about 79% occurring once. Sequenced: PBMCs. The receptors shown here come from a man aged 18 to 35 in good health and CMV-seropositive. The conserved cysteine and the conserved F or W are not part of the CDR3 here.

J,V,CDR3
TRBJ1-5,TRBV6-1,ASSEASFYQPQH
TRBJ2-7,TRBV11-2,ASSRGQGSPYEQY
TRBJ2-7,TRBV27,ASSTQGEQY
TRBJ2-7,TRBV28,ASRSGTGIRHEQY
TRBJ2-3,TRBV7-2,ASRRQGPTLTDTQY
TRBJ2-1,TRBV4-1,ASSSKGSGARNNEQF
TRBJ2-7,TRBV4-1,ASSPGTGVDEQY
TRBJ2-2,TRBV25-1,ASSDEGGTGELF
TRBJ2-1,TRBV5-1,ASSLKQGHEQF
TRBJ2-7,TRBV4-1,ASSPRTAYEQY
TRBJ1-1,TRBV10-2,ASSESGRGRNTEAF
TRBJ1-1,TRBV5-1,ASSLAWQNTEAF
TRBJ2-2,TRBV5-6,ASSPPAGYAGELF
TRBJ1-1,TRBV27,ASSYVAGDTEAF
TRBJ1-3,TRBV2,ASSESTVSGNTIY
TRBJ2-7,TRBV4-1,ASAPGQFYEQY
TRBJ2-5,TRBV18,ASSPSRNQETQY
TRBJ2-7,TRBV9,ASSGVLSYEQY
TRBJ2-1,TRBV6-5,ATTPGLAYNEQF
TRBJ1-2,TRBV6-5,ASSYMRFYGYT
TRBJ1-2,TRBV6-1,ASSTGLPDGYT
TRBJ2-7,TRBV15,ATSADRGYEQY
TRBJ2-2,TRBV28,ASSYTKPGLAGYSTGELF
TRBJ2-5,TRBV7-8,ASSYRSQETQY
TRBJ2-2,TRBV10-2,ASSWTGNTGELF
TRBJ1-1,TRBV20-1,SASRTRAF
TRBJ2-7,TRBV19,ASRRDRGDEQY
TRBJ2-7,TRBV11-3,ASGSTGTSRSYEQY
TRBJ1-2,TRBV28,ASAGGLFYGYT
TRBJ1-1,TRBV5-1,ASSLATDTEAF
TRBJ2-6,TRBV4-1,ASSRITGIGANVLT
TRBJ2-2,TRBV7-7,ASSSLGRGTITGELF
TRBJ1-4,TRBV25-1,ASTQFDEKLF
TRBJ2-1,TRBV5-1,ASSHGLAGERYNEQF
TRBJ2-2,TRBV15,ATSRVRNTGELF
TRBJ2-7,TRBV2,ASRETGVSYEQY
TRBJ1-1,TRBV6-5,ASKPQHRRGSEAF
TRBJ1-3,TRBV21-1,ASSPSYSGNTIY
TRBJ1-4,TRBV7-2,ASSKRTGVDEKLF
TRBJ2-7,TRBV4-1,ASSHGGTGVYEQY
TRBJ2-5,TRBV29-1,SVAGGGGTQY
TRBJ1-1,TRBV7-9,ASSFGGQAF
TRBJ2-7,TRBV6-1,ASSVLSGLAGVEQY
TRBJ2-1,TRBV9,ASSALASEQF
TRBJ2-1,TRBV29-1,SVEVSGTGLYNEQF
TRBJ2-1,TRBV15,ATSRDLGTSGAMGSYNEQF
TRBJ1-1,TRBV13,ASSPQQGLNTEAF
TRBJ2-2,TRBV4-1,ASSPRDRVNTGELF
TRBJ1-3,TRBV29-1,SVGVSGNTIY
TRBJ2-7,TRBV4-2,ASSQDNPSGAYEQY
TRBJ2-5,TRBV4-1,ASSQGRDRGGTQY
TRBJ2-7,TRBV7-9,ASSLALAGTYEQY